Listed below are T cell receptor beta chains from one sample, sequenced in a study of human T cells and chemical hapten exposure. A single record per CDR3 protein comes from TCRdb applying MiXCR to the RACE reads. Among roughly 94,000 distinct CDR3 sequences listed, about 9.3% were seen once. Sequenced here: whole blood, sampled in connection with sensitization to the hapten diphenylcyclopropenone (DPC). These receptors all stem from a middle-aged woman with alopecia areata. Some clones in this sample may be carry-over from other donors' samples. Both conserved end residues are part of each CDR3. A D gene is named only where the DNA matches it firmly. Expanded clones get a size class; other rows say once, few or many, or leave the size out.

CDR3nt: TGTGCCAGCAGCACACGACTAGCGGGAGGTGCCGATACGCAGTATTTT
CDR3aa: CASSTRLAGGADTQYF
v_gene: TRBV7-2
j_gene: TRBJ2-3
d_gene: TRBD2
abundance: many
len: 16

CDR3nt: TGTGCCTGGCAACAGGGGGCGTATGAAAAACTGTTTTTT
CDR3aa: CAWQQGAYEKLFF
v_gene: TRBV30
j_gene: TRBJ1-4
d_gene: TRBD1
abundance: many
len: 13

CDR3nt: TGTGCCAGCTCACCACGGACCCTCCGGGGGCAAGAGACCCAGTACTTC
CDR3aa: CASSPRTLRGQETQYF
v_gene: TRBV18
j_gene: TRBJ2-5
d_gene: NA
abundance: NA
len: 16

CDR3nt: TGTGCCTGGACCACATTCGGGGAAGATAGCGGGGAGCTGTTTTTT
CDR3aa: CAWTTFGEDSGELFF
v_gene: TRBV30
j_gene: TRBJ2-2
d_gene: NA
abundance: many
len: 15

CDR3nt: TGTGCCAGCAGTGAGTGGGGGCCCGATCAGCCCCAGCATTTT
CDR3aa: CASSEWGPDQPQHF
v_gene: TRBV6-1
j_gene: TRBJ1-5
d_gene: NA
abundance: NA
len: 14

CDR3nt: TGCAGTGCTCCCAGCGGGGATTTTAGCACAGATACGCAGTATTTT
CDR3aa: CSAPSGDFSTDTQYF
v_gene: TRBV20-1
j_gene: TRBJ2-3
d_gene: TRBD2
abundance: few
len: 15

CDR3nt: TGTGCCTGGACATTCGGGGAAGACTATGGCTACACCTTC
CDR3aa: CAWTFGEDYGYTF
v_gene: TRBV30
j_gene: TRBJ1-2
d_gene: NA
abundance: many
len: 13

CDR3nt: TGCGCCAGCAGCCAAGAAGGGACTAGCTCCTACAATGAGCAGTTCTTC
CDR3aa: CASSQEGTSSYNEQFF
v_gene: TRBV4-3
j_gene: TRBJ2-1
d_gene: TRBD2
abundance: few
len: 16

CDR3nt: TGCGCCAGCAGCTCCCGGAGGCGGGGACAACTAAACACTGAAGCTTTCTTT
CDR3aa: CASSSRRRGQLNTEAFF
v_gene: TRBV5-1
j_gene: TRBJ1-1
d_gene: NA
abundance: NA
len: 17

CDR3nt: TGTGCCAGCAGCTTAATTGTAGGGGGTGAGCAGTTCTTC
CDR3aa: CASSLIVGGEQFF
v_gene: TRBV7-3
j_gene: TRBJ2-1
d_gene: NA
abundance: NA
len: 13

CDR3nt: TGTGCCAGCAGCACTTACACAGATACGCAGTATTTT
CDR3aa: CASSTYTDTQYF
v_gene: TRBV28
j_gene: TRBJ2-3
d_gene: NA
abundance: NA
len: 12

CDR3nt: TGCAGTGCTAGAGATCAAATCTGGCGGGAGGGCAACAATGAGCAGTTCTTC
CDR3aa: CSARDQIWREGNNEQFF
v_gene: TRBV20-1
j_gene: TRBJ2-1
d_gene: TRBD2
abundance: NA
len: 17

CDR3nt: TGTGCAAGTCGCCGACAAGAGACCCAGTACTTC
CDR3aa: CASRRQETQYF
v_gene: TRBV12-2
j_gene: TRBJ2-5
d_gene: NA
abundance: NA
len: 11

CDR3nt: TGTGCCACCAGTGGGTCTAGCGGGGGCTACAATGAGCAGTTCTTC
CDR3aa: CATSGSSGGYNEQFF
v_gene: TRBV24-1
j_gene: TRBJ2-1
d_gene: TRBD2
abundance: NA
len: 15

CDR3nt: TGTGCCAGCGGAATGACTAGCGGGAGTTACGAGCAGTACTTC
CDR3aa: CASGMTSGSYEQYF
v_gene: TRBV6-2/TRBV6-3
j_gene: TRBJ2-7
d_gene: TRBD2
abundance: many
len: 14

CDR3nt: TGTGCCAGCAGCCTCAACGCCCTCAATGAGCAGTTCTTC
CDR3aa: CASSLNALNEQFF
v_gene: TRBV7-9
j_gene: TRBJ2-1
d_gene: NA
abundance: many
len: 13

CDR3nt: TGTGCCAGCAGCCCTTTGGGCGGGATCTCCTACAATGAGCAGTTCTTC
CDR3aa: CASSPLGGISYNEQFF
v_gene: TRBV14
j_gene: TRBJ2-1
d_gene: NA
abundance: NA
len: 16

CDR3nt: TGTGCCAGCAGCTTCCGGACGGCCGGCTACACCTTC
CDR3aa: CASSFRTAGYTF
v_gene: TRBV13
j_gene: TRBJ1-2
d_gene: NA
abundance: few
len: 12

CDR3nt: TGTGCCAGCAGCCCCCATCTAGCGCCCTACGAGCAGTACTTC
CDR3aa: CASSPHLAPYEQYF
v_gene: TRBV7-2
j_gene: TRBJ2-7
d_gene: NA
abundance: many
len: 14

CDR3nt: TGCAGTGCAAACAGGGGGGCGAACACCGGGGAGCTGTTTTTT
CDR3aa: CSANRGANTGELFF
v_gene: TRBV20-1
j_gene: TRBJ2-2
d_gene: TRBD1
abundance: NA
len: 14

CDR3nt: TGCAGCGTTGACGCCAACATCGGTACGCAGTATTTT
CDR3aa: CSVDANIGTQYF
v_gene: TRBV29-1
j_gene: TRBJ2-3
d_gene: NA
abundance: NA
len: 12

CDR3nt: TGTGCCAGCAACCACAGAGGGACAGATTCACCCCTCCACTTT
CDR3aa: CASNHRGTDSPLHF
v_gene: TRBV3-1
j_gene: TRBJ1-6
d_gene: TRBD1
abundance: few
len: 14

CDR3nt: TGTGCCAGCAGTAATAGACAGGGGAGCAATCAGCCCCAGCATTTT
CDR3aa: CASSNRQGSNQPQHF
v_gene: TRBV12-3/TRBV12-4
j_gene: TRBJ1-5
d_gene: TRBD1
abundance: many
len: 15

CDR3nt: TGCGCCAGCAGCGAGCAAATCTCCTACAATGAGCAGTTCTTC
CDR3aa: CASSEQISYNEQFF
v_gene: TRBV10-2
j_gene: TRBJ2-1
d_gene: NA
abundance: few
len: 14

CDR3nt: TGCAGCGTTGAACTGAAGGACAGCATCCAAGAGACCCAGTACTTC
CDR3aa: CSVELKDSIQETQYF
v_gene: TRBV29-1
j_gene: TRBJ2-5
d_gene: NA
abundance: NA
len: 15

CDR3nt: TGTGCCAGCAGCACGGGACTTTTCAATGAGCAGTTCTTC
CDR3aa: CASSTGLFNEQFF
v_gene: TRBV11-2
j_gene: TRBJ2-1
d_gene: NA
abundance: few
len: 13

CDR3nt: TGTGCCAGTTCACATTCAGGGAACCCTGGGGCCAACGTCCTGACTTTC
CDR3aa: CASSHSGNPGANVLTF
v_gene: TRBV7-2
j_gene: TRBJ2-6
d_gene: NA
abundance: few
len: 16

CDR3nt: TGTGCTAGCAGCTCGGGACAGGGGGCAGGATACGAGCAGTACTTC
CDR3aa: CASSSGQGAGYEQYF
v_gene: TRBV7-7
j_gene: TRBJ2-7
d_gene: TRBD1
abundance: few
len: 15

CDR3nt: TGCAGTGCCCCCAACCTCCGGACAGGGTCCGAGCAGTACTTC
CDR3aa: CSAPNLRTGSEQYF
v_gene: TRBV20-1
j_gene: TRBJ2-7
d_gene: TRBD1
abundance: many
len: 14

CDR3nt: TGTGCCAGCTCACTTACCGGGACAGGACCTAATTCACCCCTCCACTTT
CDR3aa: CASSLTGTGPNSPLHF
v_gene: TRBV18
j_gene: TRBJ1-6
d_gene: TRBD1
abundance: many
len: 16

CDR3nt: TGCAGTGCTAGAGATTATCCTGGCTACACCTTC
CDR3aa: CSARDYPGYTF
v_gene: TRBV20-1
j_gene: TRBJ1-2
d_gene: NA
abundance: few
len: 11

CDR3nt: TGTGCCAGCAGTGGACGCGCGTTGGTACCGACCGGGGAGCTGTTTTTT
CDR3aa: CASSGRALVPTGELFF
v_gene: TRBV27
j_gene: TRBJ2-2
d_gene: NA
abundance: few
len: 16

CDR3nt: TGTGCCACCAGTCCCTCGGACAGGCCAAACATTCAGTACTTC
CDR3aa: CATSPSDRPNIQYF
v_gene: TRBV24-1
j_gene: TRBJ2-4
d_gene: TRBD1
abundance: NA
len: 14

CDR3nt: TGTGCCATCAGTGCGGACGGACAGCTGAACACTGAAGCTTTCTTT
CDR3aa: CAISADGQLNTEAFF
v_gene: TRBV10-3
j_gene: TRBJ1-1
d_gene: NA
abundance: NA
len: 15

CDR3nt: TGTGCCAGCAGCTTAGCGGCCAATGAGCAGTTCTTC
CDR3aa: CASSLAANEQFF
v_gene: TRBV7-2
j_gene: TRBJ2-1
d_gene: NA
abundance: many
len: 12

CDR3nt: TGTGCCAGCAGTTCGGGACAGGGAGACGAGCAGTACTTC
CDR3aa: CASSSGQGDEQYF
v_gene: TRBV28
j_gene: TRBJ2-7
d_gene: TRBD1
abundance: NA
len: 13

CDR3nt: TGTGCCAGCAGCCAAGATCGGTCAGGCCTAGCGTCCTACAATGAGCAGTTCTTC
CDR3aa: CASSQDRSGLASYNEQFF
v_gene: TRBV3-1
j_gene: TRBJ2-1
d_gene: NA
abundance: few
len: 18

CDR3nt: TGTGCCAGCAGCCACTCCGCGCAGGGCGCTAATGAAAAACTGTTTTTT
CDR3aa: CASSHSAQGANEKLFF
v_gene: TRBV4-2
j_gene: TRBJ1-4
d_gene: NA
abundance: few
len: 16

CDR3nt: TGTGCCAGCAGCTTAGCGCGACTAGCGGGAGTCTACGAGCAGTACTTC
CDR3aa: CASSLARLAGVYEQYF
v_gene: TRBV7-2
j_gene: TRBJ2-7
d_gene: TRBD2
abundance: few
len: 16

CDR3nt: TGCAGCGTTGCGTGGGCGGCTAGCGGGGGCAATGAGCAGTTCTTC
CDR3aa: CSVAWAASGGNEQFF
v_gene: TRBV29-1
j_gene: TRBJ2-1
d_gene: TRBD2
abundance: few
len: 15

CDR3nt: TGTGCCAGCAGCTTGGACCGGCGTGATTCACCCCTCCACTTT
CDR3aa: CASSLDRRDSPLHF
v_gene: TRBV5-4
j_gene: TRBJ1-6
d_gene: NA
abundance: NA
len: 14